Listed below are T cell receptor beta chains from one sample, sequenced in a study of radiotherapy plus CTLA-4 blockade in lung cancer. The data were produced by immunoSEQ multiplex PCR, yet TCRdb's version contains in-frame clones alone and is incomplete. This repertoire shows around 59,000 clones, around three quarters found once; its top ten account for about 8.9%. Sequenced here: peripheral blood, sampled from a patient treated with radiotherapy plus ipilimumab. The receptors stem from a human donor with non-small cell lung cancer whose response to radiotherapy plus ipilimumab could not be evaluated. Both conserved end residues are part of each CDR3. Fields, in order: D gene, V gene, J gene, CDR3 protein. A D gene is named only where the DNA matches it firmly.

-	TRBV5-1	TRBJ2-3	CASSLSGSDTQYF
-	TRBV5-1	TRBJ2-3	CASSHPRDTQYF
-	TRBV19	TRBJ2-6	CASTQGTGANVLTF
-	TRBV6-1	TRBJ1-2	CASSEEGIYGYTF
TRBD2	TRBV5-1	TRBJ2-1	CASSLSAGGANEQFF
-	TRBV18	TRBJ2-1	CASSPLGETYNEQFF
TRBD1	TRBV30	TRBJ2-7	CAWSVAGQGFYEQYF
TRBD1	TRBV6-5	TRBJ2-7	CASSTRDRGVYEQYF
-	TRBV28	TRBJ1-1	CASRAFIGAEAFF
TRBD1	TRBV5-8	TRBJ2-7	CASTRDRRSYEQYF
-	TRBV5-4	TRBJ2-3	CASSPPGLDTQYF
-	TRBV4-1	TRBJ1-4	CASSPGQFEKLFF
-	TRBV7-9	TRBJ2-5	CASSLGGRETQYF
-	TRBV19	TRBJ1-1	CASSIGAGRRGINTEAFF
-	TRBV18	TRBJ1-2	CASSPQQGKGDYTF
TRBD2	TRBV28	TRBJ2-7	CASSFLNLRGGRGRAGDEQYF
TRBD2	TRBV19	TRBJ2-7	CASSQSGGLSYEQYF
-	TRBV19	TRBJ2-5	CASSIFGSPETQYF
TRBD1	TRBV4-1	TRBJ1-1	CASSQTGGGIWNTEAFF
TRBD2	TRBV7-3	TRBJ2-1	CASSLTVSGLAGGHEQFF
-	TRBV7-2	TRBJ1-6	CASSLSSPLHF
TRBD2	TRBV11-2	TRBJ2-7	CASSLVGGSTYEQYF
TRBD1	TRBV30	TRBJ1-1	CAWSDTGTAEAFF
TRBD1	TRBV27	TRBJ2-3	CASTRQGALLSTDTQYF
TRBD1	TRBV7-2	TRBJ2-7	CASSLMGQGREQYF
TRBD1	TRBV7-6	TRBJ2-7	CASSPQGISYEQYF
-	TRBV15	TRBJ2-3	CATSRDTGFRQYF
-	TRBV4-1	TRBJ2-3	CASSQDLMGGLTDTQYF
-	TRBV5-8	TRBJ2-3	CASSRGQTDTQYF
TRBD1	TRBV5-1	TRBJ1-2	CASSLGDRNYGYTF
-	TRBV27	TRBJ1-1	CASSRWGGNTEAFF
TRBD2	TRBV2	TRBJ2-1	CASSEGRLAEREFF
TRBD1	TRBV11-2	TRBJ2-3	CASTQSGTGNTDTQYF
-	TRBV29-1	TRBJ2-3	CSVEAKERDAGTDTQYF
-	TRBV19	TRBJ1-4	CASSHLRDTRGVREKLFF
TRBD2	TRBV5-1	TRBJ2-1	CASSYLAGGNEQFF
-	TRBV19	TRBJ1-2	CASSIMGAELYGYTF
TRBD1	TRBV10-1	TRBJ1-4	CASSELDRKNEKLFF
TRBD1	TRBV4-3	TRBJ2-3	CASSQAKGQPADTQYF
TRBD1	TRBV5-6	TRBJ1-2	CASSRQGPSGYTF
TRBD2	TRBV10-3	TRBJ2-3	CAIAAGGVSDTQYF
-	TRBV30	TRBJ2-1	CAWSRKGVYNEQFF
TRBD1	TRBV5-1	TRBJ2-1	CASSLSGQASYNEQFF
-	TRBV10-3	TRBJ2-3	CAISGHYSTDTQYF
TRBD2	TRBV9	TRBJ2-2	CASTREGGRDTGELFF
-	TRBV19	TRBJ2-7	CASSITGFNEQYF
-	TRBV28	TRBJ2-3	CASGRQDLTDTQYF
TRBD2	TRBV5-1	TRBJ2-3	CASSLNGAGGSSTDTQYF
-	TRBV25-1	TRBJ2-4	CASSDFGRGPNIQYF
-	TRBV19	TRBJ1-2	CASSTTALYGYTF
-	TRBV7-9	TRBJ1-3	CASSLAYSGNTIYF